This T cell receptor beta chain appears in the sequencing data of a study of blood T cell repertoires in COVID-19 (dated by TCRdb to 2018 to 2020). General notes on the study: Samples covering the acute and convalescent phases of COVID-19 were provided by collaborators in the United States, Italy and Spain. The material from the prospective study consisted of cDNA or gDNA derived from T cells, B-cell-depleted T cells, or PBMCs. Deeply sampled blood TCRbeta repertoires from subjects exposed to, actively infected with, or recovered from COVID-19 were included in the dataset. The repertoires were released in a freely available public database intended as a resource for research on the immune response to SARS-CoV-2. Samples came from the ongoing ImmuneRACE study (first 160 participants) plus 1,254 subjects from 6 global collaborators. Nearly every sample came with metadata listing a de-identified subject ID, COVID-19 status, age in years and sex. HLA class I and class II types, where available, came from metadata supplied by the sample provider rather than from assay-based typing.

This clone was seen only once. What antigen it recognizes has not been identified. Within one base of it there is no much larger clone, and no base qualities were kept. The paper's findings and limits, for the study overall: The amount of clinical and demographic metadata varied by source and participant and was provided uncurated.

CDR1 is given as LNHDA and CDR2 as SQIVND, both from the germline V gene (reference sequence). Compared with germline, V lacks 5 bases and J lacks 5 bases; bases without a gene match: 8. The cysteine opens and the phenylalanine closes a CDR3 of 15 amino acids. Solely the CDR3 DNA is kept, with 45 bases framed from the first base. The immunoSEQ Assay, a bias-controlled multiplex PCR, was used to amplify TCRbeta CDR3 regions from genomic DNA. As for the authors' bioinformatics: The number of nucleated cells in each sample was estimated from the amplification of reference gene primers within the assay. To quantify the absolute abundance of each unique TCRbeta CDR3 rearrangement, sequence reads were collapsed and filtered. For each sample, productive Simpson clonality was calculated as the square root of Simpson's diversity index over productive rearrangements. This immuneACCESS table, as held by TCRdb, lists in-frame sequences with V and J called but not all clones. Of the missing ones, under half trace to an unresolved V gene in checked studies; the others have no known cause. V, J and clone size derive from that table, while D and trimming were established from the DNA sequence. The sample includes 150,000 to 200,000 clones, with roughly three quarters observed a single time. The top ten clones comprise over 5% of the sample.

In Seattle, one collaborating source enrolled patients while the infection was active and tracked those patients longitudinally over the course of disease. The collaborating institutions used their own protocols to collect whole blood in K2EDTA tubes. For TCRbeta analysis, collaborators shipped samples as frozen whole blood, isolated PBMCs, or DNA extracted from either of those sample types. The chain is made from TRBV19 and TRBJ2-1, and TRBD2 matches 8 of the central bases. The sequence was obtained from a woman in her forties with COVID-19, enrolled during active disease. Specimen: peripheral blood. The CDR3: CASSPGLVTNNEQFF. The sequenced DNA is TGTGCCAGTAGTCCGGGACTAGTGACCAACAATGAGCAGTTCTTC. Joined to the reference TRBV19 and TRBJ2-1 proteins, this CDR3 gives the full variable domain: DGGITQSPKYLFRKEGQNVTLSCEQNLNHDAMYWYRQDPGQGLRLIYYSQIVNDFQKGDIAEGYSVSREKKESFPLTVTSAQKNPTAFYLCASSPGLVTNNEQFFGPGTRLTVL.